The clone carrying this T cell receptor beta chain was seen many times. Amplified regions were TCR beta CDR3 sequences from RNA transcripts. RT-PCR in the first round (using the HTBI primer set) targeted the TCR CDR3. One entry per CDR3 protein results from TCRdb running MiXCR on the multiplex PCR reads. The sample has roughly 660,000 distinct CDR3 sequences, roughly 17% seen once. The sample is drawn from a study of T cells in Graves' hyperthyroidism and ophthalmopathy. Trimming took 5 bases from V and 4 from J; bases not matched to a gene: 29. The CDR3 extends over 21 amino acids. Germline V gene data show CDR1 as SQVTM and CDR2 as ANQGSEA.

This receptor was obtained from a man aged 45-60 years with Graves' hyperthyroidism. The chain couples TRBV29-1 to TRBJ2-3; 8 bases map to TRBD1. Sequencing input: blood. The CDR3 loop is CSVSEYSDRVVMAGVADTQYF. DNA of the CDR3: TGCAGCGTTTCTGAATACTCGGACAGGGTGGTGATGGCCGGCGTCGCAGATACGCAGTATTTT.